A selection of T cell receptor beta chains follows, all from one sample in a study of cytomegalovirus exposure and HLA in healthy donors. The repertoire was sequenced with immunoSEQ multiplex PCR; TCRdb's copy has only in-frame clones and lacks some. Of fewer than 250,000 clones in the sample, about 80% were seen once. The specimen was PBMCs. Receptors originate from a man aged 40-50 years in good health and CMV-seropositive. Each CDR3 is given with its conserved first and last residue. D genes are given only for firm matches. The size entry is marked missing in some rows and otherwise reads once, few, many or a size class.

V	size	length	J	D	DNA	CDR3
TRBV6-5	.	15	TRBJ2-3	.	TGTGCCAGCAGTTACTCGAGGACTACCACAGATACGCAGTATTTT	CASSYSRTTTDTQYF
TRBV27	.	16	TRBJ2-2	.	TGTGCCAGCAGTTTATTCGGGTACGCGAACACCGGGGAGCTGTTTTTT	CASSLFGYANTGELFF
TRBV10-3	once	16	TRBJ2-7	TRBD2	TGTGCCATCAGTGACGTCTTACTAGCGGGAGGGTACGAGCAGTACTTC	CAISDVLLAGGYEQYF
TRBV19	.	20	TRBJ2-6	TRBD1	TGTGCCAGTAGATGGAACTTGGGACAGTCTGAGAGCTCTGGGGCCAACGTCCTGACTTTC	CASRWNLGQSESSGANVLTF
TRBV9	.	15	TRBJ2-1	TRBD2	TGTGCCAGCAGCGTCCGGTGGGGGGGCTACAATGAGCAGTTCTTC	CASSVRWGGYNEQFF
TRBV4-1	.	17	TRBJ1-5	.	TGCGCCAGCAGCCAAGATGGGGGGAGGGTAAGCAATCAGCCCCAGCATTTT	CASSQDGGRVSNQPQHF
TRBV14	.	14	TRBJ2-2	.	TGTGCCAGCAGCCCGGTTCCGAACACCGGGGAGCTGTTTTTT	CASSPVPNTGELFF
TRBV5-1	.	14	TRBJ1-1	.	TGCGCCAGCAGCACCCTGACAGGGAACACTGAAGCTTTCTTT	CASSTLTGNTEAFF
TRBV18	.	16	TRBJ2-1	TRBD1	TGTGCCAGCTCAACAGCACTGGGACAGACCTACAATGAGCAGTTCTTC	CASSTALGQTYNEQFF
TRBV5-4	.	14	TRBJ1-2	TRBD1	TGTGCCAGCAGCTTGGGGACAGGGGGCGATGGCTACACCTTC	CASSLGTGGDGYTF
TRBV7-3	.	16	TRBJ1-1	TRBD1	TGTGCCAGCAGCGTAGGGATCTCGACAGGGGGCACTGAAGCTTTCTTT	CASSVGISTGGTEAFF
TRBV11-2	.	14	TRBJ2-7	TRBD2	TGTGCCAGTTCTAGCGGGAGGGCCAGTTACGAGCAGTACTTC	CASSSGRASYEQYF
TRBV6-5	.	13	TRBJ1-2	.	TGTGCCAGCAGTTCGGTCCCTAACTATGGCTACACCTTC	CASSSVPNYGYTF
TRBV30	.	12	TRBJ1-5	TRBD1	TGTGCCTGGGGACAGGGGACTCAGCCCCAGCATTTT	CAWGQGTQPQHF
TRBV9	.	15	TRBJ2-3	TRBD2	TGTGCCAGCAGCGACACGGGAGGGGTAGCAGATACGCAGTATTTT	CASSDTGGVADTQYF
TRBV4-2	.	20	TRBJ2-3	TRBD2	TGTGCCAGCAGCCACCTAGGTGGCTCGGGAGGGCGTGCTGCCACAGATACGCAGTATTTT	CASSHLGGSGGRAATDTQYF
TRBV7-9	.	14	TRBJ1-1	.	TGTGCCAGCAGCTTAGCGTTGCCCACGGCTGAAGCTTTCTTT	CASSLALPTAEAFF
TRBV6-5	.	14	TRBJ1-1	TRBD1	TGTGCCAGCAGCAATGACAGGGGCCGGGGTGAAGCTTTCTTT	CASSNDRGRGEAFF
TRBV5-6	.	15	TRBJ1-2	.	TGTGCCAGCAGCGATGGAACACCGGGGTTTATGGGCTACACCTTC	CASSDGTPGFMGYTF
TRBV27	.	16	TRBJ2-5	TRBD1	TGTGCCAGCAGTTCCGAGTCGGGACAGGGGGCAGGGACCCAGTACTTC	CASSSESGQGAGTQYF
TRBV6-5	.	13	TRBJ2-3	.	TGTGCCAGCACCACGGCGGGAACAGATACGCAGTATTTT	CASTTAGTDTQYF
TRBV5-4	.	13	TRBJ2-1	.	TGTGCCAGCAGCTATACAGGGCTGGATGAGCAGTTCTTC	CASSYTGLDEQFF
TRBV2	.	15	TRBJ2-2	.	TGTGCCAGCAGAGGACTGGGCAGGAACACCGGGGAGCTGTTTTTT	CASRGLGRNTGELFF
TRBV4-1	.	15	TRBJ2-2	.	TGCGCCAGCAGTCACGGGACAACGAACACCGGGGAGCTGTTTTTT	CASSHGTTNTGELFF
TRBV27	once	13	TRBJ1-5	.	TGTGCCAGCAGTTTAACGGGCAATCAGCCCCAGCATTTT	CASSLTGNQPQHF
TRBV6-1	.	14	TRBJ2-1	TRBD1	TGTGCCAGCACCCGGGACAGGGCCTACAATGAGCAGTTCTTC	CASTRDRAYNEQFF
TRBV5-4	.	12	TRBJ2-1	.	TGTGCCAGCAGCCCGACTAGCAATGAGCAGTTCTTC	CASSPTSNEQFF
TRBV5-4	.	17	TRBJ2-5	TRBD2	TGTGCCAGCAGCTTGGTAAGGCTAGCGGGAGTCCAAGAGACCCAGTACTTC	CASSLVRLAGVQETQYF
TRBV7-2	.	15	TRBJ1-4	.	TGTGCCAGCAGCTCCGACAGGCCAACTAATGAAAAACTGTTTTTT	CASSSDRPTNEKLFF
TRBV29-1	.	13	TRBJ2-7	TRBD1	TGCAGCGTTTCCGGGACAGGGAGCGACGAGCAGTACTTC	CSVSGTGSDEQYF
TRBV6-5	few	13	TRBJ2-7	TRBD1	TGTGCCAGCAGCCTTGGGACAGCCAGCGAGCAGTACTTC	CASSLGTASEQYF
TRBV5-1	.	14	TRBJ1-2	TRBD1	TGCGCCAGCAGCACCCAGGGGGACCTTGCTGGCTACACCTTC	CASSTQGDLAGYTF
TRBV19	.	17	TRBJ2-3	TRBD2	TGTGCCAGTAATCAAGATCTTGCGGGAGTTGGTACAGATACGCAGTATTTT	CASNQDLAGVGTDTQYF
TRBV10-1	.	15	TRBJ2-1	TRBD1	TGCGCCAGCAGCCTCCGACAGGGGGCGTACAATGAGCAGTTCTTC	CASSLRQGAYNEQFF
TRBV5-1	once	15	TRBJ2-5	TRBD2	TGCGCCAGCAGCTTGTTCGCGGGAGGCCAGGAGACCCAGTACTTC	CASSLFAGGQETQYF
TRBV27	.	14	TRBJ2-2	.	TGTGCCAGCAGTAATAACTTGAACACCGGGGAGCTGTTTTTT	CASSNNLNTGELFF
TRBV6-5	.	14	TRBJ2-1	.	TGTGCCAGCAGCTGGTCGACCAGGGGCGATGAGCAGTTCTTC	CASSWSTRGDEQFF
TRBV23-1	.	17	TRBJ1-4	.	TGCGCCAGCAGTCAATCGCTCTGGCGGGCAACTAATGAAAAACTGTTTTTT	CASSQSLWRATNEKLFF
TRBV2	.	14	TRBJ2-7	TRBD1	TGTGCCAGCAGTTCCGGGACAGGGGGCTACGAGCAGTACTTC	CASSSGTGGYEQYF
TRBV5-1	.	14	TRBJ1-4	TRBD1	TGCGCCAGCAGCTTCGGGACAGGGAATGAAAAACTGTTTTTT	CASSFGTGNEKLFF
TRBV9	.	15	TRBJ1-2	.	TGTGCCAGCAGCGTCCCTGACACGGCCCAGGGGGGCTACACCTTC	CASSVPDTAQGGYTF
TRBV4-2	once	12	TRBJ2-1	.	TGTGCCAGCAGCCAAGGTCCTAATGAGCAGTTCTTC	CASSQGPNEQFF
TRBV30	.	13	TRBJ1-5	.	TGTGCCTGGAGTCCGCAGCGGGGGCAGCCCCAGCATTTT	CAWSPQRGQPQHF
TRBV19	few	13	TRBJ1-1	.	TGTGCCAGTAGTATTCGGGGGGGCACTGAAGCTTTCTTT	CASSIRGGTEAFF
TRBV7-2	.	17	TRBJ2-3	TRBD2	TGTGCCAGCAGCCCCCTCTCGGCGGGAGGTGCCCAAGATACGCAGTATTTT	CASSPLSAGGAQDTQYF
TRBV19	.	15	TRBJ2-1	TRBD2	TGTGCCAGTAGACTAGCGGGAGGGCCCTACAATGAGCAGTTCTTC	CASRLAGGPYNEQFF
TRBV5-1	.	15	TRBJ1-1	.	TGCGCCAGCACGCTCGACAGGATCATGAACACTGAAGCTTTCTTT	CASTLDRIMNTEAFF
TRBV5-6	.	16	TRBJ2-2	TRBD2	TGTGCCAGCAGCTTTGGGGCGGGAGGAGGAACCGGGGAGCTGTTTTTT	CASSFGAGGGTGELFF
TRBV14	.	12	TRBJ2-7	.	TGTGCCAGCAGCCACCAGAACGAGGCCCCGTACTTC	CASSHQNEAPYF
TRBV29-1	.	15	TRBJ2-1	.	TGCAGCGTTGAAGAGGTCTTGACAGCAAACAATGAGCAGTTCTTC	CSVEEVLTANNEQFF
TRBV25-1	.	14	TRBJ1-6	TRBD1	TGTGCCAGCAGTGCCGGGACAGAGAATTCACCCCTCCACTTT	CASSAGTENSPLHF
TRBV6-1	.	14	TRBJ2-7	.	TGTGCCAGCAGTGTCGGTGCGGTCTCCTACGAGCAGTACTTC	CASSVGAVSYEQYF
TRBV27	.	13	TRBJ2-7	.	TGTGCCAGCAGTCTTAACAGGGCGTCCGAGCAGTACTTC	CASSLNRASEQYF